The clone carrying this T cell receptor (beta chain) was seen more than once but under ten times. The J segment lost 9 bases and the V segment lost 3 bases, leaving 9 bases of the junction unmatched. Germline V CDR1 and CDR2: KGHSH, LQKENI. CDR3 length: 15 amino acids. The data originate from a study of identical twins. TCRdb re-called the 5' RACE reads through MiXCR, storing one row per CDR3 protein. This table holds a few hundred thousand distinct CDR3 sequences, approximately 9.1% found once. The J gene is TRBJ2-1, the V gene TRBV18, with 9 bases lining up with TRBD1. Sequencing was done on a sample of naive T cells sorted from blood. The receptor was isolated from a woman aged 50 to 65 in good health. The DNA of the CDR3 is TGTGCCAGCTCACCGGGGACAGGGAGAGAAAGTGAGCAGTTCTTC. Encoded protein: CASSPGTGRESEQFF.